Listed below are T cell receptor beta chains from one sample, sequenced in a study of T cells after yellow fever vaccination. TCRdb ran MiXCR on the 5' RACE reads and lists one entry per CDR3 protein. The sample shows around 50,000 distinct CDR3 sequences, roughly 7.5% of them seen only once. Specimen: CD8+ T cells sorted from PBMCs, collected less than 16 days after the first yellow fever vaccination. The receptors shown here come from a man aged 18 to 29 who received the YFV17D yellow fever vaccine. Both conserved end residues are part of each CDR3. Fields, in order: J gene, V gene, CDR3 protein.

J: TRBJ1-1; V: TRBV28; CDR3: CASSHRDRGIRAFF
J: TRBJ1-2; V: TRBV5-1; CDR3: CASSPKTDGHYGYTF
J: TRBJ2-1; V: TRBV7-3; CDR3: CASSATLGEQFF
J: TRBJ2-5; V: TRBV12-3/TRBV12-4; CDR3: CASRGKRGSWETQYF
J: TRBJ2-3; V: TRBV7-6; CDR3: CASSLREDTQYF
J: TRBJ1-2; V: TRBV9; CDR3: CASSFRERGFYGYTF
J: TRBJ1-2; V: TRBV4-2; CDR3: CASSQAGVNYGYTF
J: TRBJ2-5; V: TRBV20-1; CDR3: CSARDRDQETQYF
J: TRBJ1-5; V: TRBV12-3/TRBV12-4; CDR3: CASSRTGGSNQPQHF
J: TRBJ1-1; V: TRBV7-9; CDR3: CASSLGGGFNTEAFF
J: TRBJ2-2; V: TRBV29-1; CDR3: CSVGPGGNTGELFF
J: TRBJ1-2; V: TRBV6-2/TRBV6-3; CDR3: CASTIPGLRYGYTF
J: TRBJ2-3; V: TRBV27; CDR3: CASSFLAGRGDTQYF
J: TRBJ2-3; V: TRBV5-6; CDR3: CASSSQSGTDTQYF
J: TRBJ2-7; V: TRBV27; CDR3: CASSLVRTGTGTYEQYF
J: TRBJ2-1; V: TRBV5-5; CDR3: CARGPGGRHNEQFF
J: TRBJ1-1; V: TRBV12-3/TRBV12-4; CDR3: CASRSTVNTEAFF
J: TRBJ2-2; V: TRBV7-6; CDR3: CASSLLAGGITGELFF
J: TRBJ1-1; V: TRBV7-2; CDR3: CASSLPHGGGEAFF
J: TRBJ2-7; V: TRBV9; CDR3: CAVSEGLKQTYEQYF
J: TRBJ1-3; V: TRBV6-5; CDR3: CASSYSGHFGSGNTIYF
J: TRBJ2-2; V: TRBV4-3; CDR3: CASSQAGGQGDTGELFF
J: TRBJ2-2; V: TRBV11-2; CDR3: CASSPGGVPNTGELFF
J: TRBJ2-3; V: TRBV7-6; CDR3: CASSLGAGGQGDTQYF
J: TRBJ2-7; V: TRBV20-1; CDR3: CSASWGPLREQYF
J: TRBJ2-2; V: TRBV11-3; CDR3: CASSFRDSPAGELFF
J: TRBJ2-1; V: TRBV20-1; CDR3: CSARLSGGRNEQFF
J: TRBJ2-1; V: TRBV7-6; CDR3: CASSLVPVSYNEQFF
J: TRBJ2-1; V: TRBV6-5; CDR3: CASSYLGYNEQFF
J: TRBJ1-1; V: TRBV4-3; CDR3: CASSQEGQGFRGEAFF
J: TRBJ2-1; V: TRBV4-3; CDR3: CASSQGTGAYNEQFF
J: TRBJ1-6; V: TRBV6-1; CDR3: CASSEALRVREDNSPLHF
J: TRBJ1-1; V: TRBV27; CDR3: CASSLAQGATTEAFF
J: TRBJ1-2; V: TRBV6-5; CDR3: CASSYGRQRTF
J: TRBJ2-3; V: TRBV12-3/TRBV12-4; CDR3: CASSLLADSTDTQYF
J: TRBJ2-3; V: TRBV3-1; CDR3: CACCYAGTSGVTDTQYF
J: TRBJ2-4; V: TRBV5-1; CDR3: CASSSGTGRGKNIQYF
J: TRBJ2-1; V: TRBV9; CDR3: CASSAGGGAPYNEQFF
J: TRBJ2-1; V: TRBV24-1; CDR3: CATSDRDSNNEQFF
J: TRBJ1-1; V: TRBV27; CDR3: CASKDGKMNTEAFF
J: TRBJ2-1; V: TRBV5-1; CDR3: CASSTGDRAGYNEQFF
J: TRBJ1-2; V: TRBV2; CDR3: CASSLSRTGGDGYTF